Sequencing of this T cell receptor (beta chain) was carried out in a study of blood T cell repertoires in COVID-19. Study-level information: Samples came from the United States, Italy and Spain, spanning acute and convalescent COVID-19.

Original processing methods: Amplification of reference gene primers was used by the study to estimate nucleated cell counts. Clones were sequenced by immunoSEQ multiplex PCR, and TCRdb holds only the in-frame ones, with some missing. Clone size and V and J calls were adopted from that table, with D and trimming inferred from the DNA. This sample has about 87,000 clones, with roughly nine tenths found just once. CDR3 length: 17 residues. The germline gives CDR1 SGHTA, CDR2 FQGNSA. V lost 3 bases and J lost 5; bases outside the gene matches: 13. The sequence came from a woman aged 80 or over with active COVID-19. Sequencing was carried out using peripheral blood. This chain connects TRBV7-2 to TRBJ2-7; 10 bases are shared with TRBD2. CDR3 nucleotides: TGTGCCAGCAGCTTCTCAGGACTAGCGGCCGGTGGGAACGAGCAGTACTTC. Residues: CASSFSGLAAGGNEQYF.